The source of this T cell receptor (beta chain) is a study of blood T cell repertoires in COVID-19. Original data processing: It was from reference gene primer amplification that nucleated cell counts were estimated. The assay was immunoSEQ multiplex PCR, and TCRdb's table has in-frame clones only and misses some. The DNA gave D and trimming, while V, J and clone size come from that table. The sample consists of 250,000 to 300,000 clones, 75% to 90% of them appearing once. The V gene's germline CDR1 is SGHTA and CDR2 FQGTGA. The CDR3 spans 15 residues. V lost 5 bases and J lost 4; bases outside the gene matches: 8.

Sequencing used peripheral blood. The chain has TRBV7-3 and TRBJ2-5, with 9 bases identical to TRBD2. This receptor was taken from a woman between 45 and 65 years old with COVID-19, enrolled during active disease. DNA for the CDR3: TGTGCCAGCAGCCTTAGCGGGAGTAGGGCAGAGACCCAGTACTTC. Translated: CASSLSGSRAETQYF. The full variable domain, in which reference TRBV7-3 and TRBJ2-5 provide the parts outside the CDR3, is GAGVSQTPSNKVTEKGKYVELRCDPISGHTALYWYRQSLGQGPEFLIYFQGTGAADDSGLPNDRFFAVRPEGSVSTLKIQRTERGDSAVYLCASSLSGSRAETQYFGPGTRLLVL.